The 2 T cell receptor beta chains below come from one sample, sequenced in a study of blood T cell repertoires in COVID-19. The assay was immunoSEQ multiplex PCR, and TCRdb's table has in-frame clones only and misses some. The sample has around 180,000 clones; over 75% are singletons. The sample taken for sequencing was peripheral blood. The receptors originated from a person in their 70s with COVID-19, enrolled during active disease.

The rearrangement uses TRBV7-9 and TRBJ2-3; possibly TRBD1 for D (6 bases). From germline, CDR1 is SEHNR and CDR2 FQNEAQ (reference sequence). V lost 6 bases to trimming and J lost 0 bases, with 13 bases between them. The CDR3 is made up of 15 amino acids. CDR3 loop: CASRRQEFSTDTQYF. The CDR3 DNA follows: TGTGCCAGCAGACGACAGGAATTTAGCACAGATACGCAGTATTTT.

This clone was recorded only once. The chain is built from TRBV6-5 and TRBJ2-1, with D possibly TRBD2 on 6 matching bases. The V end was cut by 4 bases, the J end by 5 bases, with 15 bases between. CDR1 is MNHEY, CDR2 SVGAGI, per germline. The CDR3 runs 15 residues. CDR3 amino acids: CASSSPWRGNNEQFF. The CDR3 DNA sequence: TGTGCCAGCAGTTCACCTTGGCGGGGAAACAATGAGCAGTTCTTC.